This is a list of T cell receptor beta chains from one sample in a study of CD8 T cells in Susac syndrome. TCRdb analysed the immunoSEQ multiplex PCR reads with MiXCR anew, one entry per CDR3 protein. The table records about 150,000 distinct CDR3 sequences, 95% of them present only once. Sequencing was done on a sample of CD4+ T cells from PBMCs. These receptors all stem from a human donor with Susac syndrome. The CDR3 runs from the conserved cysteine through the conserved F or W.

V	CDR3
TRBV12-2	CACGGTDTQYF
TRBV29-1	CSGWGGTGELFF
TRBV9	CASCPHSTEGELFF
TRBV21-1	CASSKHPDRNYGYTF
TRBV5-1	CASSLDNSETQYF
TRBV10-2	CASSDDRSNQPQHF
TRBV6-2/TRBV6-3	CASSAGHYGYTF
TRBV5-4	CASSLLAGEGTQYF
TRBV15	CATRVEGANGYTF
TRBV4-2	CASRETGTTHEQYF
TRBV12-3/TRBV12-4	CASSRQGSPGNTIYF
TRBV20-1	CSARVLAGIEQFF
TRBV14	CASSLSVVNTEAFF
TRBV12-3/TRBV12-4	CASSLQGHPRYGYTF
TRBV25-1	CASRQPGTGGSPLHF
TRBV29-1	CSVEGRSTDTQYF
TRBV29-1	CSVEDLRGGYTF
TRBV7-6	CASSFSQVGGDEQFF
TRBV28	CASSLQQGNYGYTF
TRBV18	CASSPGQGVDTQYF
TRBV4-2	CASSQPGTSGGNEQFF
TRBV19	CASSETGIDSDTQYF
TRBV5-1	CASRHPFGETQYF
TRBV6-5	CASSYKGSSNTEAFF
TRBV28	CASSHGGSSYEQYF
TRBV13	CASSYNRGLGNEKLFF
TRBV9	CASSETGLGGTPLHF
TRBV7-9	CASSLRLAEFTDTQYF
TRBV2	CASKGFGELFF
TRBV7-9	CASSLPAGANYGYTF
TRBV5-1	CASSPKGAAYEQYF
TRBV12-3/TRBV12-4	CASSLYPQHTGELFF
TRBV20-1	CSASDRGRYTEAFF
TRBV25-1	CASSQGGQGYNEQFF